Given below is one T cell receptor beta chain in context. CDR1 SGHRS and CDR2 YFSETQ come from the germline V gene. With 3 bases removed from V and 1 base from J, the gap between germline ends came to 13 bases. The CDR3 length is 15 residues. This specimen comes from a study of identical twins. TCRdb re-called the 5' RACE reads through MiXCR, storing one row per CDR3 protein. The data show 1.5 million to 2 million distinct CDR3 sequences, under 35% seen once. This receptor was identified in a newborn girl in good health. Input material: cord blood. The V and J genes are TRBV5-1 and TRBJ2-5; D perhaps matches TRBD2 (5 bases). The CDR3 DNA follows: TGCGCCAGCAGCTCTAGCACAGCGATCCAAGAGACCCAGTACTTC. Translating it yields CASSSSTAIQETQYF.